The source of this T cell receptor beta chain is a study of blood T cell repertoires in COVID-19. Study-wide background: Researchers got acute and convalescent COVID-19 samples from the United States, Italy and Spain. Sample material is recorded as cDNA or gDNA derived from T cells, B-cell-depleted T cells, or PBMCs.

Authors' methods: Amplified reference gene primers provided the basis for estimating nucleated cell counts. TCRdb's table, derived via immunoSEQ multiplex PCR, lists solely in-frame clones and lacks some. V and J calls and clone size are those listed in that table; D and trimming were worked out from the DNA. The profile covers around 160,000 clones, with around 87% appearing a single time and less than 1% taken by the ten largest. The CDR3 is made up of 14 amino acids. The germline V and J ends were trimmed by 1 base and 3 bases, with 10 bases remaining between them. Germline CDR1 is SGDLS and CDR2 is YYNGEE.

The clonotype originates from a young man with acute or convalescent COVID-19. The rearrangement joins TRBV9 to TRBJ1-1; no definite D call. Sequencing was done on a sample of peripheral blood. CDR3 region: CASSVRKRDTEAFF. The DNA of the CDR3 is TGTGCCAGCAGCGTAAGAAAGAGGGACACTGAAGCTTTCTTT.